These 24 T cell receptor beta chains share one sample of origin, sequenced in a study of T cell responses to AZD1222 COVID-19 vaccine (dated by TCRdb to the early 2020s). The receptor library was made with the immunoSEQ multiplex PCR assay. Not all clones reach the TCRdb copy of this immuneACCESS table, which keeps in-frame sequences only. Checked studies attribute under half of the gap to unresolved V genes and leave the rest unexplained. This sample lists 150,000 or so clones; roughly 90% were detected once. Together, the top ten hold over 1.3% of the sample. The time point label of this sample denotes: baseline before first vaccination. The material was peripheral blood, obtained on day 0 of AZD1222 vaccination. Receptors originate from an adult in good health.

There are a few counts of this clone. The chain combines TRBV5-4 with TRBJ1-2; a weak D match, TRBD1 (6 bases). The germline V gene has CDR1 SGHNT and CDR2 YYREEE (reference sequence). This CDR3 has 14 amino acids. Trimming pared 2 bases from V and 7 bases from J, leaving 15 bases between. The CDR3 is CASSLQGSWSGYTF. The DNA for the CDR3 is TGTGCCAGCAGCTTACAGGGTAGTTGGTCTGGCTACACCTTC.

The chain has TRBV5-1 and TRBJ1-2; a weak D match, TRBD1 (5 bases). Trimming removed 7 bases at V and 3 bases at J, with 19 bases between. Germline V CDR1 and CDR2: SGHRS, YFSETQ. The CDR3 length is 15 residues. CDR3 loop: CASRVSGSIDYGYTF. The CDR3 nucleotides are TGCGCCAGCCGTGTGTCAGGGAGCATCGACTATGGCTACACCTTC.

The chain recombines TRBV7-9 with TRBJ2-1, with a weak D call TRBD2 (6 bases). With 3 bases removed from V and 5 bases from J, the gap between germline ends came to 14 bases. There are 15 residues in the CDR3. Germline loops: CDR1 SEHNR, CDR2 FQNEAQ (reference sequence). CDR3 DNA: TGTGCCAGCAGCTTCGGCCTAGCGAATCACAATGAGCAGTTCTTC. Translating gives CASSFGLANHNEQFF.

J is TRBJ1-2 and V is TRBV19; 7 nucleotides align to TRBD1. V was clipped by 4 bases and J by 4 bases; unmatched bases: 9. This CDR3 has 15 residues. Germline-derived CDR1 and CDR2 are LNHDA and SQIVND (reference sequence). As DNA, the CDR3 is TGTGCCAGTAGTACGACAGGGTTTAGTATCTATGGCTACACCTTC. It specifies CASSTTGFSIYGYTF.

This clone appeared a few times. The gene calls are TRBV2 and TRBJ2-7; the D is unclear. V dropped 4 bases and J dropped 4 bases, with 5 bases sitting between them. The CDR3 is 11 residues long. CDR1 and CDR2 from the germline V gene are SNHLY and FYNNEI. The CDR3 here is CASSGSYEQYF. The CDR3, as DNA: TGTGCCAGCAGTGGCTCATACGAGCAGTACTTC.

The CDR3, as DNA: TGTGCCATCAGTGAAGGAGGAGGGTATAGCAATCAGCCCCAGCATTTT. It specifies CAISEGGGYSNQPQHF. The chain links TRBV10-3 to TRBJ1-5; D remains ambiguous. The CDR3 runs 16 residues. Trimming shortened V by 3 bases and J by 0 bases, and 12 bases separated the two germline ends. Germline CDR1 ENHRY, CDR2 SYGVKD.

The genes are TRBV7-2 and TRBJ2-5, with D tentatively TRBD1 (6 bases). The CDR3 has 15 residues. V gave up 1 base and J gave up 5 bases, with 14 bases separating them. Germline CDR1 reads SGHTA; CDR2 reads FQGNSA. The DNA of the CDR3 is TGTGCCAGCAGCTTAGGCAGGGGTGGTTCGGAGACCCAGTACTTC. Amino acid sequence: CASSLGRGGSETQYF.

The chain links TRBV11-2 to TRBJ2-2, with TRBD2 matching 12 bases. Germline V gives CDR1 SGHAT, CDR2 FQNNGV. V trimming: 5 bases; J trimming: 0 bases; junction bases outside the gene matches: 7. The CDR3 is made up of 18 amino acids. The CDR3 is CASSPASGGAPNTGELFF. The CDR3 DNA is TGTGCCAGCAGCCCCGCTAGCGGGGGGGCCCCGAACACCGGGGAGCTGTTTTTT.

The chain links TRBV6-5 to TRBJ1-2, with 8 nucleotides matching TRBD1. Germline V gene data show CDR1 as MNHEY and CDR2 as SVGAGI. The junction had 8 bases not matched to a gene; V was cut back by 6 bases and J by 5 bases. The CDR3 extends over 14 amino acids. Here the CDR3 reads CASSGVGQAYGYTF. CDR3 coding DNA: TGTGCCAGCAGCGGGGTGGGACAGGCGTATGGCTACACCTTC.

The rearrangement joins TRBV2 to TRBJ2-3; 11 nucleotides agree with TRBD2. CDR1 is SNHLY, CDR2 FYNNEI, per germline. This CDR3 region has 15 residues. V lost 6 bases, J lost 4 bases, and 6 bases stayed unmatched. CDR3 DNA: TGTGCCAGCAGACCATTAGCGGGAGGGGCAGATACGCAGTATTTT. This sequence encodes CASRPLAGGADTQYF.

This clone was recorded once. The chain combines TRBV7-9 with TRBJ1-3; possible D gene TRBD1, 5 bases. Germline assignment: CDR1 SEHNR and CDR2 FQNEAQ (reference sequence). V gave up 1 base and J gave up 1 base, with 8 bases separating them. CDR3 length equals 15 residues. The CDR3 bases are TGTGCCAGCAGCTTAGGGGGGGATTCTGGAAACACCATATATTTT. This encodes CASSLGGDSGNTIYF.

This clone was seen just once. The chain couples TRBV9 to TRBJ2-1, with 8 bases fitting TRBD2. The CDR3 contains 14 residues. V lost 2 bases to trimming and J lost 8 bases; unmatched junction nucleotides: 6. Germline V lookup: CDR1 SGDLS, CDR2 YYNGEE. The CDR3 DNA reads as TGTGCCAGCAGCGTCGGACTAGCTCCAGATGAGCAGTTCTTC. Amino acids: CASSVGLAPDEQFF.

This chain connects TRBV20-1 to TRBJ2-1; D not resolved. CDR1 is DFQATT, CDR2 SNEGSKA, per germline (reference sequence). V was pared by 2 bases and J by 9 bases, with 5 bases between. The CDR3 sequence is 10 residues long. In nucleotides, the CDR3 is TGCAGTGCTAGACAGACTGAGCAGTTCTTC. Residues: CSARQTEQFF.

The V call is TRBV30, the J call TRBJ1-3; 10 nucleotides match TRBD1. The length of the CDR3 is 15 residues. The V and J ends lost 1 base and 3 bases, in that order; junction bases with no gene match: 3. CDR1 is GTSNPN, CDR2 SVGIG, per germline (reference sequence). CDR3 nucleotides: TGTGCCTGGAGTGGGACAGGGGGTTATGGAAACACCATATATTTT. It encodes CAWSGTGGYGNTIYF. The full variable domain, rest sourced from reference TRBV30 and TRBJ1-3, is SQTIHQWPATLVQPVGSPLSLECTVEGTSNPNLYWYRQAAGRGLQLLFYSVGIGQISSEVPQNLSASRPQDRQFILSSKKLLLSDSGFYLCAWSGTGGYGNTIYFGEGSWLTVV.

The chain has TRBV27 and TRBJ1-4; D remains unclear. Trimming stripped 2 bases from V and 0 bases from J, with 7 bases between. In germline, CDR1 is MNHEY, CDR2 SMNVEV (reference sequence). The CDR3 spans 15 residues. CDR3 nucleotides: TGTGCCAGCAGTTTAACGTGGGCAACTAATGAAAAACTGTTTTTT. Encoded protein: CASSLTWATNEKLFF.

The rearrangement links TRBV6-4 to TRBJ1-5; D is perhaps TRBD1 (5 bases). CDR3 length equals 18 residues. Germline V gives CDR1 MRHNA, CDR2 SNTAGT. Trimming took off 0 bases at V and 5 bases at J, with 20 bases between the two ends. This CDR3 is CASSDSIERDRVDQPQHF. DNA for the CDR3: TGTGCCAGCAGTGACTCGATTGAGAGGGACCGGGTAGATCAGCCCCAGCATTTT.

This sequence joins TRBV13 and TRBJ2-7; tentatively, D is TRBD2 (6 bases). Germline-derived CDR1 and CDR2 are PRHDT and FYEKMQ (reference sequence). The CDR3 totals 16 residues. The V and J ends lost 3 bases and 3 bases respectively, with 18 bases between them. CDR3 amino acids: CASSFSRTGLDYEQYF. CDR3 sequence (DNA): TGTGCCAGCAGCTTCTCCCGGACGGGACTGGACTACGAGCAGTACTTC.

The V gene is TRBV4-1, the J gene TRBJ2-7; 9 bases line up with TRBD2. Germline trimming cut 1 base from V and 2 bases from J; bases unmatched to any gene: 12. Germline-derived CDR1 and CDR2 are MGHRA and YSYEKL. The CDR3 length is 18 residues. CDR3 loop: CASSQVIVKREDPYEQYF. The CDR3 region has the DNA TGCGCCAGCAGCCAAGTCATCGTAAAGCGGGAGGATCCCTACGAGCAGTACTTC.

This sequence joins TRBV19 and TRBJ1-4; the D gene is possibly TRBD1 (5 bases). Germline V gene sequence: CDR1 LNHDA, CDR2 SQIVND (reference sequence). This CDR3 is built from 15 residues. The ends were cut back, 3 bases at V and 7 bases at J, with 15 bases in the middle. The CDR3, as DNA: TGTGCCAGTAGTATTTTCGGGACCGTGGGTGAAAAACTGTTTTTT. Translation: CASSIFGTVGEKLFF.

Note on this clone: The junction shows a germline mismatch at one end, possibly a read error. This chain connects TRBV4-1 to TRBJ1-1; a weak D match, TRBD1 (5 bases). CDR3 size: 12 residues. CDR1 MGHRA and CDR2 YSYEKL come from the germline V gene. The CDR3 bases are TGCGCCAGCAGCCAAGATTCCAAGGGACGGAGTTTT. Encoded protein: CASSQDSKGRSF.

For the CDR3, the DNA is TGTGCCAGCAGCTTGTGGGGACAGGAGAACGAGCAGTTCTTC. Translating gives CASSLWGQENEQFF. The V gene is TRBV5-4, the J gene TRBJ2-1; 8 bases agree with TRBD1. J was trimmed by 10 bases and V by 1 base; bases with no gene match: 7. Germline CDR1 and CDR2: SGHNT and YYREEE (reference sequence). The length of the CDR3 is 14 residues.

Here the CDR3 reads CSASTSGGLETQYF. The CDR3 DNA is TGCAGTGCTAGTACTAGCGGGGGCTTAGAGACCCAGTACTTC. The chain employs TRBV20-1 and TRBJ2-5; 11 bases match TRBD2. The germline V gene has CDR1 DFQATT and CDR2 SNEGSKA (reference sequence). J lost 4 bases, V lost 3 bases, and 4 bases had no gene match. The CDR3 runs 14 residues.

The V call is TRBV14, the J call TRBJ1-1, with TRBD1 as a possible D gene (5 bases). The CDR3 totals 20 residues. Germline CDR1 SGHDN, CDR2 FVKESK. Trimming removed 1 base at V and 0 bases at J, with 24 bases between. This CDR3 reads CASSQVAVIPGRMLNTEAFF. The CDR3 coding sequence is TGTGCCAGCAGCCAAGTAGCTGTTATCCCGGGACGGATGTTGAACACTGAAGCTTTCTTT.

The chain is built from TRBV6-2 or TRBV6-3 and TRBJ2-1; TRBD2 matches at 9 bases. V was pared by 2 bases and J by 3 bases, with 2 bases of the junction left unmatched. The CDR3 totals 15 residues. Germline CDR1 reads MNHEY; CDR2 reads SVGEGT. CDR3 DNA sequence: TGTGCCAGCAGTTACCAACTAGCGGGCTACAATGAGCAGTTCTTC. This encodes CASSYQLAGYNEQFF.